This T cell receptor beta chain comes out of a study of cytomegalovirus exposure and HLA in healthy donors. Primers for the PCR totalled 60 Vbeta and 13 Jbeta. Method: immunoSEQ multiplex PCR; TCRdb's copy keeps in-frame clones and lacks some. The sample records about 170,000 clones, roughly 71% being singletons. Sampled while nominally healthy, donors likely had unrecorded immune exposures. Whole-study findings and limits: Cytomegalovirus association was assigned to more than 150 TCR beta chains.

The CDR3 contains 14 residues. Between the trimmed V and J ends, which lost 4 bases and 0 bases, there was a span of 7 bases. Germline V gives CDR1 MNHNY, CDR2 SVGAGI (reference sequence). About this clone: As yet, its antigen is unknown.

Material: PBMCs. The TCR comes from a girl aged 10 to 17 in good health and CMV-seronegative. The gene calls are TRBV6-6 and TRBJ1-3; D unresolved. The CDR3 loop is CASSWQSSGNTIYF. The CDR3 DNA sequence: TGTGCCAGCAGTTGGCAAAGCTCTGGAAACACCATATATTTT.